This T cell receptor beta chain was sequenced during a study of T cell repertoires in cytomegalovirus infection. Background on the study: In public TCR beta signatures, there were indications of both CMV infection and matching HLA type.

Germline V gene data show CDR1 as LNHDA and CDR2 as SQIVND (reference sequence). V gave up 9 bases and J gave up 1 base, with 12 bases separating them. The CDR3 is 13 amino acids. TCRdb re-called the reads with MiXCR, one entry per CDR3 protein. This table holds just under 550,000 distinct CDR3 sequences, about 26% found once. Regarding the study as a whole: The ex vivo response was dominated by HLA-C-restricted CMV-specific TCR beta clonotypes. The study identified carriers of CMV plus the relevant HLA from cumulative public TCR beta family frequency.

This clonotype has just a few counts. Its matching antigen is unknown. The chain recombines TRBV19 with TRBJ2-5; D is perhaps TRBD1 or TRBD2 (5 bases each). The material sequenced was PBMCs. The source is a human donor in good health (CMV status not recorded). Some clones in this sample may be carry-over from other donors' samples. CDR3 in DNA: TGTGCCAGCCCGAATGGGGGCCAAGAGACCCAGTACTTC. Translated: CASPNGGQETQYF.